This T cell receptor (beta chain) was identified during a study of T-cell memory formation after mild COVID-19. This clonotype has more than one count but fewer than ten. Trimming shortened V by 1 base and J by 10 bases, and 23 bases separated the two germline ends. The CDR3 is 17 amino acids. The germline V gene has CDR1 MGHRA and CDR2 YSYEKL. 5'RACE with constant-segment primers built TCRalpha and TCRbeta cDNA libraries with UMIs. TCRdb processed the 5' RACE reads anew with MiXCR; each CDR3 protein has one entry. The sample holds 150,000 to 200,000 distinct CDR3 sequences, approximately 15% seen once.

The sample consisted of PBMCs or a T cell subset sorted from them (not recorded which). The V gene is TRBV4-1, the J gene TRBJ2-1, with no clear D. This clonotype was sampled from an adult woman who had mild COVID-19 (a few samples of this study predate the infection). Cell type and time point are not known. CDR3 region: CASSQAIFNALKREQFF. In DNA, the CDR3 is TGCGCCAGCAGCCAAGCGATATTTAACGCGCTGAAACGGGAGCAGTTCTTC.